This T cell receptor (beta chain) emerged from a study of T cells in women clearing cervical HPV infection. The overall study: Blood came at first lesion visit for cases, post-clearance for controls. Cases' blood sampling followed lesion detection by median approximately 150 days (90 to 200). Only a few women had HLA typing results available.

Method: immunoSEQ multiplex PCR; TCRdb's copy keeps in-frame clones and lacks some. This sample lists about 37,000 clones; its ten largest clones have roughly 1.5%. The CDR3 sequence is 16 residues long. Trimming removed 5 bases from V and 4 bases from J; junction bases left unmatched: 12. CDR1 LNHDA and CDR2 SQIVND come from the germline V gene (reference sequence). With respect to this clone: With the read ending 3 residues before the CDR3 end, the germline J gene is used to fill in that end.

The specimen was blood buffy coat. This clonotype was sampled from a woman between 18 and 69 years old with a cervical HPV16 infection that either progressed to CIN3+ or cleared (not recorded which). The chain couples TRBV19 to TRBJ2-7, with 9 bases fitting TRBD2. Here the CDR3 reads CASSATSGRATYEQYF. The DNA read from the CDR3 is TGTGCCAGTAGTGCCACTAGCGGGCGGGCGACGTACGAG. The complete variable domain, with remaining parts taken from reference TRBV19 and TRBJ2-7, reads DGGITQSPKYLFRKEGQNVTLSCEQNLNHDAMYWYRQDPGQGLRLIYYSQIVNDFQKGDIAEGYSVSREKKESFPLTVTSAQKNPTAFYLCASSATSGRATYEQYFGPGTRLTVT.